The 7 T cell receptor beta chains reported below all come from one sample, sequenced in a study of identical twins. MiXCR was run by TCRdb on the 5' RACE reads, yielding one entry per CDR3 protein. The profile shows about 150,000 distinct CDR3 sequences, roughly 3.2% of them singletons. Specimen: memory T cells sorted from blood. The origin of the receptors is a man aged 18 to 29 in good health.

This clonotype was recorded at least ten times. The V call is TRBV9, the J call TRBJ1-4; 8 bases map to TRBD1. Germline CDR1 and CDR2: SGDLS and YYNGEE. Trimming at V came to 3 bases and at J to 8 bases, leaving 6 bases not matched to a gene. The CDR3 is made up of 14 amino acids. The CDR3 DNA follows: TGTGCCAGCAGCGCTCAGGGGGCCTGGGAAAAACTGTTTTTT. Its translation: CASSAQGAWEKLFF.

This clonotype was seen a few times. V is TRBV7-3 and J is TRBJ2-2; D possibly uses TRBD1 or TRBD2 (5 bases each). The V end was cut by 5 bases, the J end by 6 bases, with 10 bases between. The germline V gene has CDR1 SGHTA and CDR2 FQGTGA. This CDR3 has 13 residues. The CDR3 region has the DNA TGTGCCAGCAGCGTTACGGGGCCCGGGGAGCTGTTTTTT. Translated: CASSVTGPGELFF.

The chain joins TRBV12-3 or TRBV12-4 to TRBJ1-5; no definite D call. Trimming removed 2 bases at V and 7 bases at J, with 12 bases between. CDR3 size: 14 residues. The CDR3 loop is CASSLTHPSQPQHF. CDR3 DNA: TGTGCCAGCAGTTTAACACATCCTTCGCAGCCCCAGCATTTT.

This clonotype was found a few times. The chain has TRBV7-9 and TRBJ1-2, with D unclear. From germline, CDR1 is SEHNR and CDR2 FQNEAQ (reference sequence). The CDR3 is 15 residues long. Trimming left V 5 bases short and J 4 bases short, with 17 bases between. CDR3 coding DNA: TGTGCCAGCAGCCAGACGGCCCCTGCGAGCTATGGCTACACCTTC. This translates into CASSQTAPASYGYTF.

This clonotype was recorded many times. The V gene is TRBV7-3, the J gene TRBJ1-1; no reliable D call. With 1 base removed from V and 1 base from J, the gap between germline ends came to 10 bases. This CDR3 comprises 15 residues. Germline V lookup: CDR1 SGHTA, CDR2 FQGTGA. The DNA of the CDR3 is TGTGCCAGCAGCTTAAATCCAGAACCGAACACTGAAGCTTTCTTT. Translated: CASSLNPEPNTEAFF.

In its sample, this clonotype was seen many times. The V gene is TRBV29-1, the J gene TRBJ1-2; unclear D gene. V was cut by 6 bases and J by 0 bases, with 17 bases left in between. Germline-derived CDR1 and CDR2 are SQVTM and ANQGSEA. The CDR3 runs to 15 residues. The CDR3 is CSVGITKQANYGYTF. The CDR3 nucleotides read TGCAGCGTCGGGATTACTAAGCAGGCTAACTATGGCTACACCTTC.

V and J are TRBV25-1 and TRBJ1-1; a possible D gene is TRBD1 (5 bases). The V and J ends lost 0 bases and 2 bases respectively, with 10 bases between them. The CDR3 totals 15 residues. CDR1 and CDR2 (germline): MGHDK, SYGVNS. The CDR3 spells CASSEYKQENTEAFF. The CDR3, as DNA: TGTGCCAGCAGTGAATACAAACAGGAAAACACTGAAGCTTTCTTT.